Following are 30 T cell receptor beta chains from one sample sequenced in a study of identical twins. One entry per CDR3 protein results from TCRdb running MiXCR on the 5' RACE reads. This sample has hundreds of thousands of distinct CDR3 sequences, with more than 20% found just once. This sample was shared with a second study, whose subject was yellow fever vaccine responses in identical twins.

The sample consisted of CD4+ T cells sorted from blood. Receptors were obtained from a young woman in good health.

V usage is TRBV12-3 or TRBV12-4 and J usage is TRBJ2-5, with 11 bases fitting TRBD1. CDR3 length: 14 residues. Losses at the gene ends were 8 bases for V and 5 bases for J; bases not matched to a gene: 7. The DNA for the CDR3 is TGTGCCAGCTCAGGACAGGGGGCCAGGGAGACCCAGTACTTC. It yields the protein CASSGQGARETQYF.

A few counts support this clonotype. CDR3 sequence (DNA): TGCGCCAGCAGCCAAAAGGGGGATCATGAAAAACTGTTTTTT. Protein sequence: CASSQKGDHEKLFF. The chain joins TRBV4-1 to TRBJ1-4; TRBD1 is a possible D gene (6 bases). The CDR3 is 14 residues long. Germline values: CDR1 MGHRA, CDR2 YSYEKL. Trimming shortened V by 2 bases and J by 6 bases, and 10 bases separated the two germline ends.

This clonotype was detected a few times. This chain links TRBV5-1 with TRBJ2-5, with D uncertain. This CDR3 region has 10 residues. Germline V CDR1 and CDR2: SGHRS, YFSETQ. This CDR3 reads CATPRETQYF. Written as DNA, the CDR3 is TGCGCTACCCCAAGGGAGACCCAGTACTTC.

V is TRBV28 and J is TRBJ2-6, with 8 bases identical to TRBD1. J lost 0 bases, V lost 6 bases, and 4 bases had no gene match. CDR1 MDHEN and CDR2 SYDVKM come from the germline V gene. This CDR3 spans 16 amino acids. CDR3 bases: TGTGCCAGCAGATCAACAGGGGGCTCTGGGGCCAACGTCCTGACTTTC. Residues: CASRSTGGSGANVLTF.

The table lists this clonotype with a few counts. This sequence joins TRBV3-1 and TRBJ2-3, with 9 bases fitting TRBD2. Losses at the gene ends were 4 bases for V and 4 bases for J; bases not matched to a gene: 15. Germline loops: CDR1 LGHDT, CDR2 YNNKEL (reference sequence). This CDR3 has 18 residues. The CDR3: CASSLSRAGGGAADTQYF. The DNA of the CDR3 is TGTGCCAGCAGCCTGTCCAGGGCTGGCGGGGGGGCAGCAGATACGCAGTATTTT.

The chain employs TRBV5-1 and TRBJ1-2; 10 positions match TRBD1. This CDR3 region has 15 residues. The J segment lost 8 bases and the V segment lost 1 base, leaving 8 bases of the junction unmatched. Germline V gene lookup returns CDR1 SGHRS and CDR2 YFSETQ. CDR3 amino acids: CASSLNPGTGEGYTF. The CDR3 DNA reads TGCGCCAGCAGCTTGAACCCCGGGACAGGGGAAGGCTACACCTTC. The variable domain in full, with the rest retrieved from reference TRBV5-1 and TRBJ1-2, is KAGVTQTPRYLIKTRGQQVTLSCSPISGHRSVSWYQQTPGQGLQFLFEYFSETQRNKGNFPGRFSGRQFSNSRSEMNVSTLELGDSALYLCASSLNPGTGEGYTFGSGTRLTVV.

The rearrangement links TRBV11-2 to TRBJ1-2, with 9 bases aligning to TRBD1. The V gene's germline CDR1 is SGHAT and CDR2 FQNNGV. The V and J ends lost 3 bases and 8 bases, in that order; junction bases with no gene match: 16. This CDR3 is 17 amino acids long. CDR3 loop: CASSFGRDRAFGRGYTF. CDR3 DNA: TGTGCCAGCAGCTTCGGGAGGGACAGGGCCTTTGGTCGGGGCTACACCTTC. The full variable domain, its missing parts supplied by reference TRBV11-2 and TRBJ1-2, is EAGVAQSPRYKIIEKRQSVAFWCNPISGHATLYWYQQILGQGPKLLIQFQNNGVVDDSQLPKDRFSAERLKGVDSTLKIQPAKLEDSAVYLCASSFGRDRAFGRGYTFGSGTRLTVV.

The CDR3 spells CASSFPSSYEQYF. In nucleotides, the CDR3 is TGTGCCAGCAGTTTCCCTAGCTCCTACGAGCAGTACTTC. The chain carries TRBV12-3 or TRBV12-4 and TRBJ2-7, with D hard to call. The CDR3 sequence is 13 residues long. V lost 3 bases to trimming and J lost 0 bases, with 6 bases between them.

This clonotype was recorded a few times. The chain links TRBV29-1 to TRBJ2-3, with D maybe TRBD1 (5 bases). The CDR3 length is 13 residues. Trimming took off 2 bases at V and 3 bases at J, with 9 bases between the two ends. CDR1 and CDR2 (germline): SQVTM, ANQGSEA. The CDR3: CSVENRPTDTQYF. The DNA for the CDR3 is TGCAGCGTTGAAAACAGGCCTACAGATACGCAGTATTTT.

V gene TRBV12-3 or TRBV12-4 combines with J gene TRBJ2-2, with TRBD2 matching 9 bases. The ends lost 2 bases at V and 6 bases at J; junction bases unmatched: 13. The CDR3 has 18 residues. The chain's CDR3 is CASSLRGGRAVFSGELFF. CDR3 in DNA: TGTGCCAGCAGTTTACGGGGCGGGAGGGCCGTTTTTTCCGGGGAGCTGTTTTTT.

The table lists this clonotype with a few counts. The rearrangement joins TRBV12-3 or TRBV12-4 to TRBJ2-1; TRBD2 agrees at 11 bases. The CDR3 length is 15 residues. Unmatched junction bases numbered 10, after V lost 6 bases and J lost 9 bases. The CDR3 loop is CASRIAGGPSGEQFF. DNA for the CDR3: TGTGCCAGCAGGATAGCGGGGGGGCCTTCCGGTGAGCAGTTCTTC.

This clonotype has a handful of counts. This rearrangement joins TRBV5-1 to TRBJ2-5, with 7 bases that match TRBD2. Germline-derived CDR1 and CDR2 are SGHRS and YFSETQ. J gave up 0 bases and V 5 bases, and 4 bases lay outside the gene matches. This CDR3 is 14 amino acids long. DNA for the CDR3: TGCGCCAGCAGTCCGAGCGGGAACCAAGAGACCCAGTACTTC. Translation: CASSPSGNQETQYF.

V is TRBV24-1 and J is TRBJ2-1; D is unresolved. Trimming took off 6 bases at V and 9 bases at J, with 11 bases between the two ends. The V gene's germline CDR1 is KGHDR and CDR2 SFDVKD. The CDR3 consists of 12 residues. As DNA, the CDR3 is TGTGCCACCAGTTCGATTCTAGGTGAGCAGTTCTTC. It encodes CATSSILGEQFF.

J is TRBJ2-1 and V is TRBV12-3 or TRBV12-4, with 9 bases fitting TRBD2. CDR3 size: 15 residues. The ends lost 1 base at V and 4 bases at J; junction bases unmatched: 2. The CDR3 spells CASSLVTSGYNEQFF. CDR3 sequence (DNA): TGTGCCAGCAGTTTAGTGACTAGCGGATACAATGAGCAGTTCTTC.

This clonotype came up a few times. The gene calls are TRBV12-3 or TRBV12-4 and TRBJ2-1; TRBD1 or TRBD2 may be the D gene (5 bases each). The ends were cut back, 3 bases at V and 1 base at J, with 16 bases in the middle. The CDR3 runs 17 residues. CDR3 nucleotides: TGTGCCAGCAGTTTTGGTCTGGGGCGGGCGTCCTACAATGAGCAGTTCTTC. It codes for CASSFGLGRASYNEQFF.

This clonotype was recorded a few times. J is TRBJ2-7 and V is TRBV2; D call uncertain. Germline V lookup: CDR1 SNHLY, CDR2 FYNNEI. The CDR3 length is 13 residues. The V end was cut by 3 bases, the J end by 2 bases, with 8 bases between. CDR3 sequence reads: CASSDEAAYEQYF. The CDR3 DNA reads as TGTGCCAGCAGTGATGAGGCAGCCTACGAGCAGTACTTC.

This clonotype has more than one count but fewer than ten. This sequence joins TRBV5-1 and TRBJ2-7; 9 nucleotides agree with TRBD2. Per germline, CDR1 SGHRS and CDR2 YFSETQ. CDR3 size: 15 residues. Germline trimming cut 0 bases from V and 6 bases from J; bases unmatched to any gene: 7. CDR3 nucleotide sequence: TGCGCCAGCAGCTTGGAACTAGCGGGCGCCCCCGAGCAGTACTTC. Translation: CASSLELAGAPEQYF.

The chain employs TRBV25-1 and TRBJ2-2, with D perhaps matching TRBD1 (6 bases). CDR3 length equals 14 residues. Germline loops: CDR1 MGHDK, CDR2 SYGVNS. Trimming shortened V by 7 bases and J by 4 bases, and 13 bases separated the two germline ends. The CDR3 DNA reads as TGTGCCAGCACGGCCAGGGGTGCCACCGGGGAGCTGTTTTTT. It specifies CASTARGATGELFF.

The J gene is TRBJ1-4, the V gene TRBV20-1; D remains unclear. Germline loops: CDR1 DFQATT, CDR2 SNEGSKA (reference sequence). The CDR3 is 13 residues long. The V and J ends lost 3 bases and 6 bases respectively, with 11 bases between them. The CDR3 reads CSARAGLDEKLFF. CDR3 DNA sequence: TGCAGTGCTAGGGCCGGATTGGATGAAAAACTGTTTTTT.

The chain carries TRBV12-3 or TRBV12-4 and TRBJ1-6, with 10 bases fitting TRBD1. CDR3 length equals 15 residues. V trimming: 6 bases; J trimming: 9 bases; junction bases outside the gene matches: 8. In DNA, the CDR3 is TGTGCCAGCAGGGGGCAGGGACAGGGGAGTTCACCCCTCCACTTT. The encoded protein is CASRGQGQGSSPLHF.

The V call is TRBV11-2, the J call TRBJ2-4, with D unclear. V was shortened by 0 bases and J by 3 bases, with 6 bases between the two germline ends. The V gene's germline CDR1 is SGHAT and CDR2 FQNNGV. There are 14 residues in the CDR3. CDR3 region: CASSLEGYKNIQYF. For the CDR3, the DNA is TGTGCCAGCAGCTTAGAGGGTTACAAAAACATTCAGTACTTC.

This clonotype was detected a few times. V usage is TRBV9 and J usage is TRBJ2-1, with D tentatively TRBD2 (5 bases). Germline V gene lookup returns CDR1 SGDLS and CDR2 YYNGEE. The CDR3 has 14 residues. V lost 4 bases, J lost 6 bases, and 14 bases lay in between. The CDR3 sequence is CASSRIGSPNEQFF. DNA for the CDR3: TGTGCCAGCAGCCGAATAGGGAGCCCCAATGAGCAGTTCTTC. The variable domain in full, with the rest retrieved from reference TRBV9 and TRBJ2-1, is DSGVTQTPKHLITATGQRVTLRCSPRSGDLSVYWYQQSLDQGLQFLIQYYNGEERAKGNILERFSAQQFPDLHSELNLSSLELGDSALYFCASSRIGSPNEQFFGPGTRLTVL.

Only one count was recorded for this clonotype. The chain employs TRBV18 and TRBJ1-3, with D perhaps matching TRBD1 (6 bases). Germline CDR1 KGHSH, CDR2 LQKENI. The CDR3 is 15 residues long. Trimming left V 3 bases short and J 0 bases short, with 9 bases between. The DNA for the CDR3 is TGTGCCAGCTCACCGGGGACACTCTCTGGAAACACCATATATTTT. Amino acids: CASSPGTLSGNTIYF.

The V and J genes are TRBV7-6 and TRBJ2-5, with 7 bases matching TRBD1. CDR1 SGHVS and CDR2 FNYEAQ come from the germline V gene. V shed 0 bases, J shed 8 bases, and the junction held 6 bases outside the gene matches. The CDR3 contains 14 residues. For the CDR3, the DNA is TGTGCCAGCAGCTTAGCGACAGGGCTGGCAACCCAGTACTTC. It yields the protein CASSLATGLATQYF.

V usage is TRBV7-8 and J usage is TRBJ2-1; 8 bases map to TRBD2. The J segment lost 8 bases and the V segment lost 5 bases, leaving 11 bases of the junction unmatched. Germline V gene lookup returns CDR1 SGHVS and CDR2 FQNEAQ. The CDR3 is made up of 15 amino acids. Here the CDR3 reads CASSPQREPIHEQFF. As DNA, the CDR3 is TGTGCCAGCAGCCCCCAGCGGGAGCCTATACATGAGCAGTTCTTC.

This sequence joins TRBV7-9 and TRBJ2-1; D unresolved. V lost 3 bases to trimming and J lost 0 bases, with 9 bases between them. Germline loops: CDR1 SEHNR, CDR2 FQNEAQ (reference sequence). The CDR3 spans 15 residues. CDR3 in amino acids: CASSLTPNSYNEQFF. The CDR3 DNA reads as TGTGCCAGCAGCTTGACCCCGAACTCCTACAATGAGCAGTTCTTC.

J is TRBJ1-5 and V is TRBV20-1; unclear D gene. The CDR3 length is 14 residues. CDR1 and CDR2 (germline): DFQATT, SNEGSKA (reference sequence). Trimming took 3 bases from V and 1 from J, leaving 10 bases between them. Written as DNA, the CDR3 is TGCAGTGCTAGTGAGGGATGGAGCAATCAGCCCCAGCATTTT. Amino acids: CSASEGWSNQPQHF.

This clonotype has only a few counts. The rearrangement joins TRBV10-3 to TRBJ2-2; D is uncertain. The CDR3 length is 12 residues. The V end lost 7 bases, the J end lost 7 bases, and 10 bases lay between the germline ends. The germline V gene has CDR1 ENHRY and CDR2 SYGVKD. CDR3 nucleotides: TGTGCCATCAAAGACAACGACGGGGAGCTGTTTTTT. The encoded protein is CAIKDNDGELFF.

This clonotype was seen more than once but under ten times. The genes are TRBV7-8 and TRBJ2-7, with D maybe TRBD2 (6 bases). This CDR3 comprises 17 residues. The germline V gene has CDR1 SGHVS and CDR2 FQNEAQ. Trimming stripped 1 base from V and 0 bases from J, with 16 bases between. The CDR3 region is CASSLVFAGTSSYEQYF. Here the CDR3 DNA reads TGTGCCAGCAGCTTAGTGTTTGCGGGAACCAGCTCCTACGAGCAGTACTTC.

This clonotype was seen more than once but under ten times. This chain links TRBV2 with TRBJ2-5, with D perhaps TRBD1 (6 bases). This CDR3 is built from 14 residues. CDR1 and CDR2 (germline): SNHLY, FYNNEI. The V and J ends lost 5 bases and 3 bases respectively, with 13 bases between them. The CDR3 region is CASSYREPEETQYF. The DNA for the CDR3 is TGTGCCAGCAGTTACAGGGAACCCGAAGAGACCCAGTACTTC. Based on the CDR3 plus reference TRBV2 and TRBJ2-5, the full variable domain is EPEVTQTPSHQVTQMGQEVILRCVPISNHLYFYWYRQILGQKVEFLVSFYNNEISEKSEIFDDQFSVERPDGSNFTLKIRSTKLEDSAMYFCASSYREPEETQYFGPGTRLLVL.